This entry lists 10 T cell receptor beta chains sequenced from one sample in a study of T-cell reconstitution after alpha-beta-depleted transplantation in children. Unique molecular identifiers featured in how the TCRbeta library was prepared. TCRdb processed the PCR reads anew with MiXCR; each CDR3 protein has one entry. The data show a few hundred thousand distinct CDR3 sequences, 10% seen once. The sample consisted of PBMCs from the stem cell graft donor, taken from the stem cell graft. The receptor set was obtained from a human donor who donated a stem cell graft to a child with acute lymphoblastic leukemia.

Only a few counts were recorded for this clonotype. The chain employs TRBV4-3 and TRBJ2-1; the D call may be TRBD1 or TRBD2 (5 bases each). The CDR3 runs to 20 residues. Trimming removed 5 bases from V and 0 bases from J, with 26 bases in between. CDR1 LGHNA and CDR2 YSLEER come from the germline V gene. The CDR3 here is CASSLSWDQGVVSSYNEQFF. The CDR3 DNA follows: TGCGCCAGCAGCTTAAGTTGGGATCAGGGAGTGGTGAGCTCCTACAATGAGCAGTTCTTC.

V usage is TRBV4-1 and J usage is TRBJ2-7, with a possible D match to TRBD2 (6 bases). The CDR3 has 14 amino acids. Germline V gene data show CDR1 as MGHRA and CDR2 as YSYEKL. The ends were cut back, 0 bases at V and 0 bases at J, with 6 bases in the middle. The CDR3 DNA reads TGCGCCAGCAGCCAAGAGGGGGGCTCCTACGAGCAGTACTTC. Protein sequence: CASSQEGGSYEQYF.

In this sample, this clonotype turned up many times. The chain employs TRBV4-3 and TRBJ2-1; D possibly corresponds to TRBD2 (7 bases). Looked up from germline, CDR1 is LGHNA and CDR2 is YSLEER. Trimming stripped 0 bases from V and 8 bases from J, with 14 bases between. The CDR3 spans 15 residues. CDR3 sequence: CASSQDRGASDEQFF. Written as DNA, the CDR3 is TGCGCCAGCAGCCAAGATCGGGGGGCTTCGGATGAGCAGTTCTTC.

This sequence joins TRBV27 and TRBJ2-1; 10 nucleotides agree with TRBD2. There are 17 residues in the CDR3. The trim removed 5 bases at V and 7 bases at J, leaving 14 bases unmatched. Germline CDR1 reads MNHEY; CDR2 reads SMNVEV (reference sequence). CDR3 DNA: TGTGCCAGCAGTCCGCTAAAGGCCTCTAGCGGGAGTAATGAGCAGTTCTTC. It codes for CASSPLKASSGSNEQFF.

This clonotype was seen ten or more times. This chain joins TRBV12-3 or TRBV12-4 and TRBJ2-4; D unclear. V dropped 7 bases and J dropped 1 base, with 2 bases sitting between them. The CDR3 sequence is 11 residues long. The DNA of the CDR3 is TGTGCCAGCACGGCCAAAAACATTCAGTACTTC. Amino acids: CASTAKNIQYF.

This rearrangement joins TRBV27 to TRBJ2-7; 7 bases match TRBD1. The J segment lost 0 bases and the V segment lost 6 bases, leaving 8 bases of the junction unmatched. Per germline, CDR1 MNHEY and CDR2 SMNVEV (reference sequence). This CDR3 has 15 amino acids. CDR3 sequence reads: CASSQWDSPSYEQYF. In DNA form, the CDR3 reads TGTGCCAGCAGCCAGTGGGACAGTCCCTCCTACGAGCAGTACTTC.

The table lists this clonotype with a count of one. A read error may be the cause here, since a much bigger clone is one base away. The chain joins TRBV7-2 to TRBJ2-1; TRBD2 is a possible D gene (7 bases). Trimming removed 2 bases at V and 13 bases at J, with 21 bases between. CDR1 and CDR2 from the germline V gene are SGHTA and FQGNSA. CDR3 length: 15 residues. Here the CDR3 DNA reads TGTGCCAGCAGCTTACTCAGCGGGACACAAGAGACCCAGTTCTTC. Translating it yields CASSLLSGTQETQFF.

This sequence joins TRBV11-2 and TRBJ2-4, with 11 bases matching TRBD2. CDR3 length: 18 amino acids. Trimming at V came to 3 bases and at J to 0 bases, leaving 7 bases not matched to a gene. In germline, CDR1 is SGHAT, CDR2 FQNNGV. CDR3 amino acids: CASSLGLAGGRAKNIQYF. In nucleotides, the CDR3 is TGTGCCAGCAGCTTGGGGCTAGCGGGAGGTCGAGCCAAAAACATTCAGTACTTC.

This clonotype was picked up many times. The chain employs TRBV5-1 and TRBJ2-3, with 8 bases that match TRBD1. Germline assignment: CDR1 SGHRS and CDR2 YFSETQ. The CDR3 spans 16 residues. V lost 4 bases to trimming and J lost 4 bases; unmatched junction nucleotides: 11. The DNA of the CDR3 is TGCGCCAGCAGCAGAGGAGGCAGGGGGCGCGCAGATACGCAGTATTTT. As protein: CASSRGGRGRADTQYF.

The CDR3 nucleotides are TGTGCCAGCCGGGACGGGAGGGCCGCGGATACGCAGTATTTT. Its protein product is CASRDGRAADTQYF. This chain links TRBV7-9 with TRBJ2-3; 8 positions match TRBD2. The V and J ends lost 8 bases and 6 bases, in that order; junction bases with no gene match: 10. The germline CDR1 and CDR2 sequences are SEHNR and FQNEAQ (reference sequence). The CDR3 runs 14 residues.